This T cell receptor (beta chain) stems from a study of spatial heterogeneity in lung cancer. Overall study: In tumor regions, TCR transcript counts tracked strongly with a T cell module score from matched bulk RNA-seq.

Each CDR3 protein gets one entry after TCRdb re-called the 5' RACE reads with MiXCR. Of approximately 13,000 distinct CDR3 sequences in the sample, roughly 4.6% are singletons; the top ten hold less than 25%. By its share, this clonotype is large (0.1 to 1%). Its antigen is not known. This sample's time point: sample taken at primary tumor resection. Study observations and caveats: Mutation tallies in tumors tracked expanded intratumoral alpha and beta TCR counts.

Sequencing was performed on lung tumor tissue, taken at surgery. This sequence originates from a male donor with early-stage non-small cell lung cancer.

The CDR3 protein is CASSFWVPGANVLTF. As DNA, the CDR3 is TGTGCCAGCAGTTTTTGGGTGCCGGGGGCCAACGTCCTGACTTTC. The chain combines TRBV28 with TRBJ2-6; D gene ambiguous. Trimming removed 3 bases from V and 4 bases from J, with 10 bases in between. CDR1 and CDR2 from the germline V gene are MDHEN and SYDVKM. The CDR3 has 15 residues. The full variable domain, completed using reference TRBV28 and TRBJ2-6, is DVKVTQSSRYLVKRTGEKVFLECVQDMDHENMFWYRQDPGLGLRLIYFSYDVKMKEKGDIPEGYSVSREKKERFSLILESASTNQTSMYLCASSFWVPGANVLTFGAGSRLTVL.